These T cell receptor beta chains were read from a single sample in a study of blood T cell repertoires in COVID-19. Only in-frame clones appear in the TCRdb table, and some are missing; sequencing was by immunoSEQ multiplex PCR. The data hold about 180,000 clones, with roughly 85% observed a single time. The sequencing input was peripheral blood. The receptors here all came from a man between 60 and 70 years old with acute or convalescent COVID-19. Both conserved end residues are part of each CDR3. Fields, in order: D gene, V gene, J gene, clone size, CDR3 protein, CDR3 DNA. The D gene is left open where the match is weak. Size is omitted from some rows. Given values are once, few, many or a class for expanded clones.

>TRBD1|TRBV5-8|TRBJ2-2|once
CASSPGTDPRANTGELFF
TGTGCCAGCAGCCCGGGGACAGACCCTCGGGCGAACACCGGGGAGCTGTTTTTT
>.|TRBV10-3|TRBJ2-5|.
CAISESQGGSQETQYF
TGTGCCATCAGTGAGTCTCAGGGGGGATCCCAGGAGACCCAGTACTTC
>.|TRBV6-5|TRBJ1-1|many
CASSYFSTILGAEAFF
TGTGCCAGCAGTTACTTTTCAACTATCCTCGGCGCTGAAGCTTTCTTT
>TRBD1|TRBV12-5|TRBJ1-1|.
CASGLQDRGQAFF
TGTGCTAGTGGTTTGCAGGACAGGGGGCAAGCTTTCTTT
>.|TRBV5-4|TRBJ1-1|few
CASSLESQGTEAFF
TGTGCCAGCAGCTTGGAGTCTCAGGGGACTGAAGCTTTCTTT
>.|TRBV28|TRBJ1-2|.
CASSFLGGQGYGYTF
TGTGCCAGCAGTTTTCTGGGGGGGCAGGGCTATGGCTACACCTTC
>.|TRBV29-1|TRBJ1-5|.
CSVGTVNQPQHF
TGCAGCGTTGGGACAGTCAATCAGCCCCAGCATTTT
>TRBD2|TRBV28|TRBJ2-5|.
CASSLSGSGGTQYF
TGTGCCAGCAGTCTTAGCGGGAGTGGGGGGACCCAGTACTTC
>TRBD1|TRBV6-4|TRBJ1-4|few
CASSHTGVRSNEKLFF
TGTGCCAGCAGTCACACAGGGGTGAGGTCTAATGAAAAACTGTTTTTT
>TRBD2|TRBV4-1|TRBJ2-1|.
CASSQEGTSGIHEQFF
TGCGCCAGCAGCCAAGAAGGGACTAGCGGGATACATGAGCAGTTCTTC
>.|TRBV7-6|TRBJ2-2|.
CASSLVDSVAGELFF
TGTGCCAGCAGCTTAGTGGATAGCGTAGCCGGGGAGCTGTTTTTT
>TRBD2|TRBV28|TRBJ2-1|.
CASREGTRNEQFF
TGTGCCAGCAGAGAGGGGACTAGAAATGAGCAGTTCTTC
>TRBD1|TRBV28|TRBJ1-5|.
CASNKGQNNQPQHF
TGTGCCAGCAACAAGGGACAGAACAATCAGCCCCAGCATTTT
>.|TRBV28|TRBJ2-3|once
CATAGQAFTDTQYF
TGTGCCACTGCAGGGCAGGCCTTCACAGATACGCAGTATTTT
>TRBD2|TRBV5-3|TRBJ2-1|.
CARSLPREWDNEQFF
TGTGCCAGAAGCTTGCCGCGGGAGTGGGACAATGAGCAGTTCTTC
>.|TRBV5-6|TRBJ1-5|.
CASSLNGQKEHF
TGTGCCAGCAGCTTGAATGGACAGAAGGAGCATTTT
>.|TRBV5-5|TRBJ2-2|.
CASSAEPANTGELFF
TGTGCCAGCAGCGCAGAACCAGCGAACACCGGGGAGCTGTTTTTT
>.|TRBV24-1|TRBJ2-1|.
CATSDFSDEQFF
TGTGCCACCAGTGATTTTAGCGATGAGCAGTTCTTC
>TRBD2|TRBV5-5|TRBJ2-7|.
CASSPTSREQYF
TGTGCCAGCAGCCCGACTAGCCGCGAGCAGTACTTC
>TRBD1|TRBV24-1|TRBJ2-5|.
CATSDYPSTGTETQYF
TGTGCCACCAGTGATTATCCCTCGACAGGGACGGAGACCCAGTACTTC
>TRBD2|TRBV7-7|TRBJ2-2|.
CASSSGTSGRSTGELFF
TGTGCTAGCAGCTCCGGGACTAGCGGGAGAAGCACCGGGGAGCTGTTTTTT
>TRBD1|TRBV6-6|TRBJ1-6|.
CASSRMTGGNSPLHF
TGTGCCAGCAGTAGGATGACAGGGGGAAATTCACCCCTCCACTTT
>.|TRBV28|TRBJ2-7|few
CASSLSTEQYF
TGTGCCAGCAGTTTATCTACCGAGCAGTACTTC
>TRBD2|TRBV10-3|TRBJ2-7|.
CATGTSNEQYF
TGTGCCACCGGGACTAGCAACGAGCAGTACTTC
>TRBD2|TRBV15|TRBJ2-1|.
CATSREGGRGYNEQFF
TGTGCCACCAGCAGAGAAGGCGGGAGGGGGTACAATGAGCAGTTCTTC
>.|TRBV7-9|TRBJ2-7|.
CASSLGGRGENEQYF
TGTGCCAGCAGCTTAGGAGGCAGGGGGGAGAACGAGCAGTACTTC
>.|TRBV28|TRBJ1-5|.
CASRPRSGFYQPQHF
TGTGCCAGCCGTCCCCGTTCAGGGTTTTATCAGCCCCAGCATTTT
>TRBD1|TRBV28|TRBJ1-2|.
CASSHGTVYGYTF
TGTGCCAGCAGCCACGGGACAGTCTATGGCTACACCTTC
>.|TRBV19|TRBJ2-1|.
CASSIEPDTVAFGVGGYNEQFF
TGTGCCAGTAGTATAGAACCAGACACCGTAGCGTTCGGTGTGGGGGGATACAATGAGCAGTTCTTC
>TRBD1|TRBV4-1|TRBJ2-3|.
CASSQALQGYGTDTQYF
TGCGCCAGCAGCCAAGCCCTACAGGGGTACGGCACAGATACGCAGTATTTT
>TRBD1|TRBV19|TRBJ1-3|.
CASSPSDRGQRNTIYF
TGTGCCAGTAGTCCTTCCGACAGGGGGCAGAGAAACACCATATATTTT
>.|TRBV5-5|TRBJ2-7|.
CASSLELPRGEQYF
TGTGCCAGCAGCTTGGAGCTGCCGAGAGGGGAGCAGTACTTC
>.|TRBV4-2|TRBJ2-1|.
CASSQDGRGNEQFF
TGTGCCAGCAGCCAAGATGGCCGGGGAAATGAGCAGTTCTTC
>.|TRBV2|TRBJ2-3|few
CATPPGDTQYF
TGTGCCACTCCCCCCGGGGATACGCAGTATTTT
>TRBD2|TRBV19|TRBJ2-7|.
CASSIGGRAYEQYF
TGTGCCAGTAGTATAGGAGGGAGGGCCTACGAGCAGTACTTC
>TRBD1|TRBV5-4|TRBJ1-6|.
CASSTGGTDNSPLHF
TGTGCCAGCAGCACCGGAGGGACAGATAATTCACCCCTCCACTTT
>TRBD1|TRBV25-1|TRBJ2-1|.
CASSDPRGLLRNEQFF
TGTGCCAGCAGTGATCCCAGGGGGCTGTTACGCAATGAGCAGTTCTTC
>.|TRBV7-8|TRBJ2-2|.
CASSPVGGRTGELFF
TGTGCCAGCAGCCCTGTAGGGGGTAGGACCGGGGAGCTGTTTTTT
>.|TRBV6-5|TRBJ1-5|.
CASREVHGEPQHF
TGTGCCAGCAGGGAGGTTCATGGGGAGCCCCAGCATTTT
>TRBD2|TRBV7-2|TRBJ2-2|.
CASSLGGTSGDLRF
TGTGCCAGCAGCTTAGGGGGGACTAGCGGGGACCTTCGTTTT
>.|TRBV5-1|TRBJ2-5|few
CASSLLETQYF
TGCGCCAGCAGCTTGCTGGAGACCCAGTACTTC
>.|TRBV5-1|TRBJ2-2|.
CASSFKDGPGELFF
TGCGCCAGCAGCTTCAAGGATGGGCCCGGGGAGCTGTTTTTT